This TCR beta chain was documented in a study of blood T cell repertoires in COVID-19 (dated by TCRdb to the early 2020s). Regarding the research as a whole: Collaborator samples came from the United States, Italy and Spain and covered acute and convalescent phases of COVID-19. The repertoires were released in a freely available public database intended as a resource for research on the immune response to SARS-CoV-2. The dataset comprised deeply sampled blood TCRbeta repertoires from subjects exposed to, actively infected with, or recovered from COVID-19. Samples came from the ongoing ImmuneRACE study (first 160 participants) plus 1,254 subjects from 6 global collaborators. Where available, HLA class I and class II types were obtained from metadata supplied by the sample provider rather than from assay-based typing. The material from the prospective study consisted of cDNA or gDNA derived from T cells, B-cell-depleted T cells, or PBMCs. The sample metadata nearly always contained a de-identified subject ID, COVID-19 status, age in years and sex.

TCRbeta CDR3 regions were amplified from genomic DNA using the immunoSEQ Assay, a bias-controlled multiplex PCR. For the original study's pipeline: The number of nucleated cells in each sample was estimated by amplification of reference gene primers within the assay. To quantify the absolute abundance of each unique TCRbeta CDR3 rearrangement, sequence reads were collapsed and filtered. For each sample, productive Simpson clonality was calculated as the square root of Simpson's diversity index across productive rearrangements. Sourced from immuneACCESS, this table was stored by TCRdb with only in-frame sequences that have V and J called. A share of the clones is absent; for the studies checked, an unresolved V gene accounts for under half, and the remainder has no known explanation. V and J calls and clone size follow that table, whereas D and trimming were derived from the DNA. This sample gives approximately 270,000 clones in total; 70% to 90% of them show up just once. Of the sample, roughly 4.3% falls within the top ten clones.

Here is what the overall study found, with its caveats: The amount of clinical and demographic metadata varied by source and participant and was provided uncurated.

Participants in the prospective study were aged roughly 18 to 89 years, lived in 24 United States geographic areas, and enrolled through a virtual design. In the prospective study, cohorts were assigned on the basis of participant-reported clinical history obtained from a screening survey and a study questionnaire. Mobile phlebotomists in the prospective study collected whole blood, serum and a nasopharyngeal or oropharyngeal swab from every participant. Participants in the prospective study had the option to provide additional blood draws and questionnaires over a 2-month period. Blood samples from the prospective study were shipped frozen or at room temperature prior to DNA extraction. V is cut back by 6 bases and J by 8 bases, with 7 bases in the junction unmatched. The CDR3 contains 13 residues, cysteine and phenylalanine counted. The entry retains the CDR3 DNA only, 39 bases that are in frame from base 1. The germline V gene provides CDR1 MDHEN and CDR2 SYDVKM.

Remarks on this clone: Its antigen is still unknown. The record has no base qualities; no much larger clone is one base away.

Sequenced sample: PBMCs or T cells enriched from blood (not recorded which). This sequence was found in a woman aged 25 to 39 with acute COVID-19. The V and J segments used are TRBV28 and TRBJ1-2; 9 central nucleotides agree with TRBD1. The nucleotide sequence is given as TGTGCCAGCAGCCACGGGGACAGGGTCGGCTACACCTTC. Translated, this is CASSHGDRVGYTF.